A single sample is the source of the 18 T cell receptor beta chains below, sequenced in a study of blood T cell repertoires in COVID-19. Repertoires were generated with immunoSEQ multiplex PCR, while TCRdb's copy carries only in-frame clones and drops some. The sample has some 130,000 clones, approximately 78% seen once. Input material: peripheral blood. The origin of the receptors is a man in his sixties who had recovered from COVID-19.

The chain employs TRBV19 and TRBJ2-5, with unresolved D. The germline CDR1 and CDR2 sequences are LNHDA and SQIVND (reference sequence). The CDR3 spans 13 residues. With 3 bases removed from V and 2 bases from J, the gap between germline ends came to 7 bases. The CDR3 coding sequence is TGTGCCAGTAGTATGAGTCCTCAAGAGACCCAGTACTTC. The encoded protein is CASSMSPQETQYF.

The V gene is TRBV12-3 or TRBV12-4, the J gene TRBJ1-1; 9 nucleotides match TRBD1. The CDR3 spans 12 residues. The V segment lost 9 bases and the J segment 5 bases; nucleotides outside the gene matches: 4. In DNA form, the CDR3 reads TGTGCCAGGACTGACAGGGGGACTGAAGCTTTCTTT. Its protein is CARTDRGTEAFF.

The J gene is TRBJ1-5, the V gene TRBV28; TRBD1 matches 11 bases. This CDR3 has 16 residues. V lost 6 bases, J lost 5 bases, and 9 bases stayed unmatched. CDR1 and CDR2 from the germline V gene are MDHEN and SYDVKM. The CDR3 here is CASSNSGTGGDQPQHF. In DNA form, the CDR3 reads TGTGCCAGCAGCAACTCCGGGACAGGGGGAGATCAGCCCCAGCATTTT.

In its sample, this clone was seen once. The V gene is TRBV18, the J gene TRBJ1-1; 7 nucleotides align to TRBD1. CDR1 and CDR2 from the germline V gene are KGHSH and LQKENI. The CDR3 is made up of 15 amino acids. Trimming took 3 bases from V and 4 from J; bases not matched to a gene: 8. CDR3 in DNA: TGTGCCAGCTCACCTGATACAGGGGTGGCCACTGAAGCTTTCTTT. Protein sequence: CASSPDTGVATEAFF.

The chain employs TRBV6-2 or TRBV6-3 and TRBJ2-7; D is perhaps TRBD2 (6 bases). The V gene lost 5 bases and the J gene lost 7 bases, with 21 bases spanning the gap. Germline V lookup: CDR1 MNHEY, CDR2 SVGEGT. This CDR3 is 15 amino acids long. DNA for the CDR3: TGTGCCAGCAGTGAGGGGCTAGCGCTATCTCAAGAGCAGTACTTC. This encodes CASSEGLALSQEQYF.

The CDR3 sequence: CASSIPGRGIGEQFF. Here the CDR3 DNA reads TGTGCCAGTAGTATCCCCGGGAGGGGCATTGGTGAGCAGTTCTTC. The genes are TRBV19 and TRBJ2-1; 8 nucleotides align to TRBD2. V was pared by 3 bases and J by 9 bases, with 10 bases of the junction left unmatched. Germline-derived CDR1 and CDR2 are LNHDA and SQIVND (reference sequence). This CDR3 has 15 amino acids.

The rearrangement links TRBV7-3 to TRBJ2-3; TRBD2 might be the D (5 bases). The CDR3 is made up of 15 amino acids. Germline V lookup: CDR1 SGHTA, CDR2 FQGTGA. V dropped 2 bases and J dropped 0 bases, with 9 bases sitting between them. The CDR3 DNA reads as TGTGCCAGCAGCTTAGCGGGCGGTAGCACAGATACGCAGTATTTT. This gives the protein CASSLAGGSTDTQYF. Full variable domain (remainder filled in from reference TRBV7-3 and TRBJ2-3): GAGVSQTPSNKVTEKGKYVELRCDPISGHTALYWYRQSLGQGPEFLIYFQGTGAADDSGLPNDRFFAVRPEGSVSTLKIQRTERGDSAVYLCASSLAGGSTDTQYFGPGTRLTVL.

The DNA of the CDR3 is TGTGCCAGCAGCCCGACTAGCGGTACCTCCTACGAGCAGTACTTC. Residues: CASSPTSGTSYEQYF. The J gene is TRBJ2-7, the V gene TRBV11-2, with 9 bases identical to TRBD2. There are 15 residues in the CDR3. Per germline, CDR1 SGHAT and CDR2 FQNNGV. Germline trimming cut 5 bases from V and 0 bases from J; bases unmatched to any gene: 5.

The V and J genes are TRBV21-1 and TRBJ2-2; the table's TRBD1 call for D was not verified on the DNA. TRBV21-1 is a pseudogene locus. This CDR3 comprises 15 residues. CDR3 sequence reads: CASSTPDRVVGELFF. The CDR3 DNA reads as TGTGCCAGCAGCACCCCGGACAGGGTAGTCGGGGAGCTGTTTTTT.

The table lists this clone with a few counts. V and J are TRBV9 and TRBJ1-2; 7 positions match TRBD1. The CDR3 covers 14 residues. The germline CDR1 and CDR2 sequences are SGDLS and YYNGEE. V was pared by 0 bases and J by 4 bases, with 3 bases of the junction left unmatched. The CDR3 loop is CASSVAGQVYGYTF. For the CDR3, the DNA is TGTGCCAGCAGCGTAGCAGGACAGGTCTATGGCTACACCTTC.

The V gene is TRBV19, the J gene TRBJ2-2, with TRBD2 matching over 14 bases. The CDR3 sequence is 20 residues long. Germline V gene sequence: CDR1 LNHDA, CDR2 SQIVND (reference sequence). J lost 0 bases, V lost 5 bases, and 11 bases had no gene match. The CDR3 loop reads CASSPHSRLAGGSNTGELFF. For the CDR3, the DNA is TGTGCCAGTAGTCCTCACTCCAGACTAGCGGGAGGGTCGAACACCGGGGAGCTGTTTTTT.

The rearrangement uses TRBV5-6 and TRBJ1-5, with a possible D match to TRBD1 (6 bases). Germline values: CDR1 SGHDT, CDR2 YYEEEE. The CDR3 covers 14 residues. Trimming took 0 bases from V and 7 from J, leaving 11 bases between them. In DNA, the CDR3 is TGTGCCAGCAGCTTGGGCAGGGGCGGGCAGCCCCAGCATTTT. This sequence encodes CASSLGRGGQPQHF.

CDR3 region: CASSQPDRRNSPLHF. In DNA form, the CDR3 reads TGTGCCAGCAGCCAACCGGACAGGCGGAATTCACCCCTCCACTTT. The chain has TRBV3-1 (or the pseudogene TRBV3-2) and TRBJ1-6, with 7 bases matching TRBD1. J gave up 7 bases and V 2 bases, and 5 bases lay outside the gene matches. This CDR3 has 15 amino acids. Germline assignment: CDR1 LGHDT and CDR2 YNNKEL (reference sequence).

This clone came up once. The chain joins TRBV3-1 (or the pseudogene TRBV3-2) to TRBJ2-1, with D hard to call. From germline, CDR1 is LGHDT and CDR2 YNNKEL (reference sequence). Trimming stripped 1 base from V and 0 bases from J, with 7 bases between. The CDR3 has 15 amino acids. The CDR3 coding sequence is TGTGCCAGCAGCCAAGTCGGCGGCTCCTACAATGAGCAGTTCTTC. Encoded protein: CASSQVGGSYNEQFF.

This rearrangement joins TRBV28 to TRBJ1-2; 9 bases map to TRBD1. Germline CDR1 and CDR2: MDHEN and SYDVKM. Trimming at V came to 3 bases and at J to 3 bases, leaving 11 bases not matched to a gene. The CDR3 spans 17 residues. The CDR3 DNA reads TGTGCCAGCAGTTTTATCACAGGGGGCTTAGAGGACTATGGCTACACCTTC. It translates to CASSFITGGLEDYGYTF.

V gene TRBV4-1 combines with J gene TRBJ1-3; D remains unclear. The germline gives CDR1 MGHRA, CDR2 YSYEKL. CDR3 length equals 17 residues. V was pared by 0 bases and J by 0 bases, with 12 bases between. In nucleotides, the CDR3 is TGCGCCAGCAGCCAAGAGACGCAGGCGACCTCTGGAAACACCATATATTTT. Translated, it gives CASSQETQATSGNTIYF.

The chain is built from TRBV29-1 and TRBJ1-4; 7 nucleotides agree with TRBD1. The CDR3 is 13 amino acids. Trimming removed 5 bases from V and 8 bases from J; junction bases left unmatched: 8. Germline CDR1 is SQVTM and CDR2 is ANQGSEA. CDR3 loop: CSVRQGPEEKLFF. The DNA of the CDR3 is TGCAGCGTTAGACAGGGTCCCGAAGAAAAACTGTTTTTT.

This chain connects TRBV28 to TRBJ2-5, with TRBD1 matching over 7 bases. The CDR3 spans 15 residues. The V and J ends lost 5 bases and 4 bases, in that order; junction bases with no gene match: 10. Germline CDR1 reads MDHEN; CDR2 reads SYDVKM. CDR3 in amino acids: CASSKPTGRAETQYF. In DNA, the CDR3 is TGTGCCAGCAGTAAACCGACAGGGAGAGCAGAGACCCAGTACTTC.